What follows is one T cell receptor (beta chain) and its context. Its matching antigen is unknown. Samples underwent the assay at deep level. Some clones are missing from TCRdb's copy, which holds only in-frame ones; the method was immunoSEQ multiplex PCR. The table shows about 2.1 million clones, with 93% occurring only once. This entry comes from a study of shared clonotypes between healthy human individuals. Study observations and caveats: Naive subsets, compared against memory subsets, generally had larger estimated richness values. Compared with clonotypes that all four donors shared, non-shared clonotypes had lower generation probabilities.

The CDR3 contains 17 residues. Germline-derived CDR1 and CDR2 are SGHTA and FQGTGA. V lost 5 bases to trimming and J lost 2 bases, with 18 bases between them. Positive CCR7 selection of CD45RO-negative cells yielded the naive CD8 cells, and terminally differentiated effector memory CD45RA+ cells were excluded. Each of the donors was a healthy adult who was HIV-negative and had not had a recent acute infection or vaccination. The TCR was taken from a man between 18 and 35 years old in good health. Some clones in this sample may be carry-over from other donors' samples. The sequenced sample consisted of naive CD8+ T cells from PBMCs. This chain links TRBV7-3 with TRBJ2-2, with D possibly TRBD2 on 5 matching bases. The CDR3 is CASSPTRDYANTGELFF. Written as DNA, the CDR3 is TGTGCCAGCAGCCCGACGCGAGACTATGCCAACACCGGGGAGCTGTTTTTT.